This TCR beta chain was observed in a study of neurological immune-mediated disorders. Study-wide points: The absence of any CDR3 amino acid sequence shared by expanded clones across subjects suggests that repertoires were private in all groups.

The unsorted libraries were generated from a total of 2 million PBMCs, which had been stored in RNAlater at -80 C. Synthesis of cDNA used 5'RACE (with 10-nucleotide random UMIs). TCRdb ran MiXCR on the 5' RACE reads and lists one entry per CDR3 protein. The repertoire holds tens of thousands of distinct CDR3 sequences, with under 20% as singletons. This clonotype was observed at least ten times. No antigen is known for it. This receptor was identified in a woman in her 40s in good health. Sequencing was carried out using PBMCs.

DNA of the CDR3: TGCGCCAGCAGCCAAGATTATAGAGGAGGGGGCTATGGCTACACCTTC. Residues: CASSQDYRGGGYGYTF. This chain links TRBV4-3 with TRBJ1-2, with a possible D match to TRBD1 (6 bases). The ends were cut back, 0 bases at V and 4 bases at J, with 15 bases in the middle. This CDR3 is built from 16 residues. Germline V gene sequence: CDR1 LGHNA, CDR2 YSLEER.